A single sample gave rise to the 5 T cell receptor beta chains below, sequenced in a study of blood T cells in healthy people across ages (dated by TCRdb to 2013 to 2016). The protocol used for the library was 5' RACE. Sequenced using an Illumina HiSeq 2500. A second PCR of about 6 to 12 cycles was performed with a sample-barcoded 5' primer and a J-beta primer mix. In TCRdb, the public reads were trimmed at Q25 with fastp and aligned with MiXCR, with productive beta chains retained. Records with the same CDR3 protein are collapsed into one entry carrying the most frequent genes and DNA. The table for this sample lists 1.5 million to 1.8 million distinct CDR3 sequences; approximately 42% of them were counted only once. The top ten constitute 4% of the sample. Material: blood. All receptors derive from a woman in her late teens or twenties in good health.

This clonotype has just a few counts. The chain uses TRBV7-2 and TRBJ1-1; D remains ambiguous. The CDR3 runs to 14 residues. The germline gives CDR1 SGHTA, CDR2 FQGNSA. V was cut by 6 bases and J by 1 base, with 12 bases left in between. The CDR3 DNA reads as TGTGCCAGCAGTCGACGGAGTGAGAACACTGAAGCTTTCTTT. Its protein product is CASSRRSENTEAFF.

This clonotype was detected a few times. The rearrangement links TRBV29-1 to TRBJ2-2; D gene uncertain. Trimming removed 3 bases at V and 0 bases at J, with 8 bases between. The CDR3 has 14 residues. From germline, CDR1 is SQVTM and CDR2 ANQGSEA. The CDR3 sequence: CSVEVPANTGELFF. CDR3 in DNA: TGCAGCGTTGAGGTTCCCGCGAACACCGGGGAGCTGTTTTTT.

V usage is TRBV20-1 and J usage is TRBJ2-1, with TRBD2 matching over 11 bases. Germline values: CDR1 DFQATT, CDR2 SNEGSKA (reference sequence). CDR3 length equals 18 residues. V lost 0 bases and J lost 1; bases outside the gene matches: 8. CDR3 in amino acids: CSARDPSGRSRSYNEQFF. The CDR3 nucleotides read TGCAGTGCTAGAGACCCTAGCGGGAGGTCTAGGTCCTACAATGAGCAGTTCTTC.

This clonotype occurred a few times. The genes are TRBV20-1 and TRBJ1-1; no clear D gene. The CDR3 length is 14 residues. The germline CDR1 and CDR2 sequences are DFQATT and SNEGSKA (reference sequence). V lost 3 bases, J lost 3 bases, and 14 bases lay in between. The CDR3 DNA sequence: TGCAGTGCTAGGGACGTAATAGGGTACACTGAAGCTTTCTTT. Amino acid sequence: CSARDVIGYTEAFF.

V gene TRBV7-2 combines with J gene TRBJ2-7; the D is unclear. Germline V gene sequence: CDR1 SGHTA, CDR2 FQGNSA. The V end was cut by 1 base, the J end by 7 bases, with 11 bases between. The CDR3 runs 13 residues. In DNA form, the CDR3 reads TGTGCCAGCAGCTTAGTCCCGTTGGGAGAGCAGTACTTC. It translates to CASSLVPLGEQYF. The full variable domain, rest sourced from reference TRBV7-2 and TRBJ2-7, is GAGVSQSPSNKVTEKGKDVELRCDPISGHTALYWYRQSLGQGLEFLIYFQGNSAPDKSGLPSDRFSAERTGGSVSTLTIQRTQQEDSAVYLCASSLVPLGEQYFGPGTRLTVT.